The rows below give T cell receptor beta chains drawn from one sample of a study of blood T cell repertoires in COVID-19. TCRdb's copy holds only in-frame clones and misses some; the assay was immunoSEQ multiplex PCR. The sample carries 250,000 or so clones, 85% recorded once. Sequencing was carried out using PBMCs or T cells enriched from blood (not recorded which). These receptors all stem from a woman aged 50 to 60 who had been exposed to COVID-19. Each CDR3 is given with its conserved first and last residue. D genes are given only for firm matches. Not every row has a clone size; where given, it reads once, few, many or a size class.

V gene	D gene	clone size	J gene	CDR3 protein	CDR3 DNA
TRBV5-5	-	-	TRBJ1-2	CASSLALGRGDGYTF	TGTGCCAGCAGCTTGGCCTTAGGCAGGGGAGATGGCTACACCTTC
TRBV19	-	-	TRBJ1-3	CASSPGGGITIYF	TGTGCCAGTAGTCCGGGTGGAGGGATCACCATATATTTT
TRBV5-4	TRBD1	-	TRBJ1-2	CASSLEGTGKGYTF	TGTGCCAGCAGCTTGGAAGGGACAGGGAAAGGCTACACCTTC
TRBV27	-	-	TRBJ1-5	CASSDRWDQPQHF	TGTGCCAGCTCCGACAGGTGGGATCAGCCCCAGCATTTT
TRBV15	TRBD1	-	TRBJ2-1	CATSRDRGPNEQFF	TGTGCCACCAGCCGGGACAGGGGACCCAATGAGCAGTTCTTC
TRBV9	TRBD1	-	TRBJ2-7	CASSVGTGVYEQYF	TGTGCCAGCAGCGTGGGGACAGGGGTCTACGAGCAGTACTTC
TRBV6-2/TRBV6-3	-	-	TRBJ2-3	CASSQMGLADTQYF	TGTGCCAGCAGTCAAATGGGCTTGGCAGATACGCAGTATTTT
TRBV24-1	-	-	TRBJ2-3	CATSDTPGAGDYADTQYF	TGTGCCACCAGTGATACACCCGGGGCAGGGGATTACGCAGATACGCAGTATTTT
TRBV11-2	-	-	TRBJ2-7	CASSLGDFYEQYF	TGTGCCAGCAGCTTAGGGGACTTCTACGAGCAGTACTTC
TRBV6-6	-	few	TRBJ2-7	CASSPRIPTVTTYEQYF	TGTGCCAGCAGTCCCAGGATTCCGACAGTCACCACCTACGAGCAGTACTTC
TRBV12-1	-	-	TRBJ2-7	CASSFAFAQGRDEQYF	TGTGCCAGCAGCTTTGCGTTTGCACAGGGGCGGGACGAGCAGTACTTC
TRBV11-2	TRBD2	-	TRBJ2-3	CASTFLAGGGDTQYF	TGTGCCAGCACCTTCCTAGCGGGGGGCGGAGATACGCAGTATTTT
TRBV5-1	TRBD2	-	TRBJ2-5	CASSLALLAQETQYF	TGCGCCAGCAGCTTGGCCCTACTAGCGCAAGAGACCCAGTACTTC
TRBV20-1	TRBD1	-	TRBJ1-3	CSASEDRGFSGNTIYF	TGCAGTGCTAGTGAGGACAGGGGGTTCTCTGGAAACACCATATATTTT
TRBV19	-	-	TRBJ1-5	CASSLQGRGNQPQHF	TGTGCCAGTAGCCTACAGGGTAGGGGCAATCAGCCCCAGCATTTT
TRBV28	-	-	TRBJ1-2	CASSSSIGGYTF	TGTGCCAGCAGTTCTAGTATTGGGGGCTACACCTTC
TRBV18	-	-	TRBJ2-3	CASSPIAEADTQYF	TGTGCCAGCTCACCAATCGCGGAGGCAGATACGCAGTATTTT
TRBV15	-	-	TRBJ1-3	CATSSRLLSGNTIYF	TGTGCCACCAGCAGTAGACTTCTCTCTGGAAACACCATATATTTT
TRBV24-1	TRBD1	-	TRBJ2-3	CATSDLRGTGRTDTQYF	TGTGCCACCAGTGATTTACGAGGGACAGGTAGGACAGATACGCAGTATTTT
TRBV10-1	-	once	TRBJ1-6	CASSPPEGLNSPLHF	TGCGCCAGCAGCCCCCCGGAGGGTCTAAATTCACCCCTCCACTTT
TRBV6-5	-	-	TRBJ2-2	CAILDRGLNTGELFF	TGTGCCATCCTCGACAGGGGACTAAACACCGGGGAGCTGTTTTTT
TRBV5-1	TRBD1	few	TRBJ2-1	CASSFTSGTGNAEQFF	TGCGCCAGCAGCTTTACGTCTGGGACAGGGAATGCTGAGCAGTTCTTC
TRBV2	-	once	TRBJ1-2	CASTDFYGYTF	TGTGCCAGCACGGACTTCTATGGCTACACCTTC
TRBV10-3	TRBD1	-	TRBJ1-1	CAISEKQGMNTEAFF	TGTGCCATCAGTGAAAAACAGGGGATGAACACTGAAGCTTTCTTT
TRBV9	TRBD1	-	TRBJ1-1	CASSRTGDVAEAFF	TGTGCCAGCAGCCGGACAGGGGATGTCGCTGAAGCTTTCTTT
TRBV18	-	-	TRBJ2-1	CASSLDGGAYNEQFF	TGTGCCAGCTCACTGGACGGGGGTGCCTACAATGAGCAGTTCTTC
TRBV10-2	TRBD2	-	TRBJ2-5	CASSETGGTSQYF	TGCGCCAGCAGTGAGACGGGGGGGACGTCCCAGTACTTC
TRBV7-2	TRBD2	-	TRBJ2-1	CASSYGGLGSNEQFF	TGTGCCAGCAGCTACGGGGGACTAGGTTCCAATGAGCAGTTCTTC
TRBV18	TRBD2	-	TRBJ2-7	CASSPGLANSGVNEQYF	TGTGCCAGCTCCCCTGGACTAGCGAATTCCGGGGTTAACGAGCAGTACTTC
TRBV28	-	-	TRBJ1-2	CASSFRGGGYTF	TGTGCCAGCAGTTTTCGGGGAGGGGGCTACACCTTC
TRBV6-5	-	-	TRBJ1-5	CASRQGNQPQHF	TGTGCCAGCAGACAGGGCAATCAGCCCCAGCATTTT
TRBV25-1	-	-	TRBJ1-1	CASGPDRAFF	TGTGCCAGCGGGCCAGACCGAGCTTTCTTT
TRBV4-1	TRBD1	-	TRBJ1-1	CASSQDPGTGANAFF	TGCGCCAGCAGCCAAGATCCCGGGACAGGGGCGAACGCTTTCTTT
TRBV5-4	TRBD1	-	TRBJ1-2	CASSLEGADGYTF	TGTGCCAGCAGCTTGGAGGGGGCAGACGGCTACACCTTC
TRBV5-4	-	-	TRBJ1-2	CASSRPPDSYGYTF	TGTGCCAGCAGCCGCCCCCCGGACAGCTATGGCTACACCTTC
TRBV6-6	TRBD1	-	TRBJ2-5	CASWRQGARLETQYF	TGTGCCAGCTGGAGACAGGGGGCTCGTTTGGAGACCCAGTACTTC
TRBV5-6	TRBD1	-	TRBJ1-4	CASSFTGTGEVEKLFF	TGTGCCAGCAGCTTCACCGGGACAGGTGAGGTAGAAAAACTGTTTTTT
TRBV3-1/TRBV3-2	-	-	TRBJ1-2	CASSPFLQGQDYGYTF	TGTGCCAGCAGCCCTTTTTTGCAGGGGCAAGACTATGGCTACACCTTC
TRBV6-2/TRBV6-3	-	-	TRBJ2-1	CASSSPDFPSYNEQFF	TGTGCCAGCAGTTCCCCCGACTTCCCGTCCTACAATGAGCAGTTCTTC
TRBV10-3	TRBD2	-	TRBJ2-2	CAIRRLAGNTGELFF	TGTGCCATCAGGCGACTAGCGGGGAACACCGGGGAGCTGTTTTTT